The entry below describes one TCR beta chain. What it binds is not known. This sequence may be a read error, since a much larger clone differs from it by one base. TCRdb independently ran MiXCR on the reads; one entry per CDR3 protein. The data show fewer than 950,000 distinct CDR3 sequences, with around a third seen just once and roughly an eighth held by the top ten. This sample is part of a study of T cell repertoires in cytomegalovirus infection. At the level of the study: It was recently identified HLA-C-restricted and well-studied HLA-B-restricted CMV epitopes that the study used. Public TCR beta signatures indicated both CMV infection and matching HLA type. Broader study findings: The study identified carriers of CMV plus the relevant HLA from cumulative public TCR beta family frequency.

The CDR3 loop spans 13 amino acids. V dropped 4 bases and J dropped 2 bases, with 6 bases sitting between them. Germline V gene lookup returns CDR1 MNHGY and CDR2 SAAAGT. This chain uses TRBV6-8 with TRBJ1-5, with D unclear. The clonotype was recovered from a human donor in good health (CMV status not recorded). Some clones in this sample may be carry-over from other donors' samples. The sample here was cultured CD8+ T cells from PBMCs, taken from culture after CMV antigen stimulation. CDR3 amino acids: CASSLLCNQPQHF. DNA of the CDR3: TGTGCCAGCAGTTTACTATGCAATCAGCCCCAGCATTTT.